The sequence of this T cell receptor beta chain was determined in a study of T cells in localized non-small cell lung cancer. Here immunoSEQ multiplex PCR was the method, and the copy in TCRdb shows in-frame clones only, minus some. The sample has about 48,000 clones, approximately 77% seen once. The sequence was collected from a man between 40 and 70 years old with stage I squamous cell lung carcinoma. The starting material was peripheral blood, obtained before any cancer treatment.

CDR3 sequence: CASSPSRGPPDTQYF. The CDR3 DNA reads as TGTGCCAGCTCACCCTCGCGGGGGCCCCCAGATACGCAGTATTTT. The V call is TRBV18, the J call TRBJ2-3; perhaps TRBD2 as D (7 bases). Trimming shortened V by 3 bases and J by 4 bases, and 14 bases separated the two germline ends. The V gene's germline CDR1 is KGHSH and CDR2 LQKENI. This CDR3 is 15 amino acids long. Using reference TRBV18 and TRBJ2-3 for the parts outside the CDR3, the full variable domain is NAGVMQNPRHLVRRRGQEARLRCSPMKGHSHVYWYRQLPEEGLKFMVYLQKENIIDESGMPKERFSAEFPKEGPSILRIQQVVRGDSAAYFCASSPSRGPPDTQYFGPGTRLTVL.